One T cell receptor (beta chain) is described in this entry. Per the original data handling: Reference gene primer amplification yielded estimated nucleated cell counts. Sequenced by immunoSEQ multiplex PCR; TCRdb stores in-frame clones only, minus some. D and trimming were read from the DNA, whereas the V and J calls and clone size are those reported in that table. The sample has 270,000 or so clones; 85% are singletons. Germline CDR1 and CDR2: SQVTM and ANQGSEA. The CDR3 consists of 13 residues. This entry comes from a study of blood T cell repertoires in COVID-19. Study in general: Acute and convalescent COVID-19 samples came from the United States, Italy and Spain. The cDNA or gDNA used as material had been derived from T cells, B-cell-depleted T cells, or PBMCs.

The sequence was collected from a human donor in a cohort sampled during active COVID-19. This sequence joins TRBV29-1 and TRBJ2-1; 7 bases match TRBD1. The sample comprised peripheral blood. The CDR3 nucleotides read TGCAGTGGGGACAGCTTAGTGGGGTATGAGCAGTTCTTC. Its protein product is CSGDSLVGYEQFF.